This section outlines one T cell receptor (beta chain) sequence together with its context. The target antigen is unknown. V was cut by 8 bases and J by 3 bases, with 17 bases left in between. CDR3 size: 15 residues. The data stem from a study of T cells after yellow fever vaccination. Study-level results: Post-booster reappearance was seen for most primary-vaccination clones (about 95% CD4, around 90% CD8). FACS-sorted repertoires could harbor abundant contaminating bulk-population clonotypes. The CD4 compartment and the CD8 compartment contained a small share of clonotypes in common. Weaker overall was a secondary response that nonetheless peaked faster, on day 5 versus 15.

TCRdb reanalysed the 5' RACE reads using MiXCR and keeps one entry per CDR3 protein. The sample has 600,000 to 750,000 distinct CDR3 sequences; 9% to 15% are singletons. The rearrangement links TRBV12-3 or TRBV12-4 to TRBJ1-3, with D maybe TRBD1 (6 bases). The TCR originated in a man aged 30 to 45 who received the YFV17D yellow fever vaccine. The sample was PBMCs, taken on the day of the yellow fever booster vaccination. The CDR3 nucleotides read TGTGCCAGCGGATATACAGGGTTTGGTGGAAACACCATATATTTT. It codes for CASGYTGFGGNTIYF.